Sequencing of this T cell receptor beta chain was carried out in a study of CD8+ T cells in alopecia areata. Following extraction, RNA underwent reverse transcription to cDNA, which served as the sequencing template. Sequenced by immunoSEQ multiplex PCR; TCRdb stores in-frame clones only, minus some. This table has a few hundred thousand clones, roughly two fifths appearing once. V gave up 2 bases and J gave up 4 bases, with 8 bases separating them. The CDR3 has 13 residues. Looked up from germline, CDR1 is SNHLY and CDR2 is FYNNEI. Regarding treatment: oral pan-JAK inhibitor, 5-10 mg twice daily. Peripheral blood, together with lesional scalp punch biopsies, was collected from alopecia areata patients.

The V gene is TRBV2, the J gene TRBJ1-2; D call uncertain. This sequence was found in a human donor with alopecia areata. Material: CD4+ T cells sorted from blood, obtained between weeks 30 and 35, from a patient treated with tofacitinib. The CDR3 here is CASSETGSYGYTF. The CDR3 DNA sequence: TGTGCCAGCAGTGAAACCGGCAGCTATGGCTACACCTTC. Complete variable domain (other parts from reference TRBV2 and TRBJ1-2): EPEVTQTPSHQVTQMGQEVILRCVPISNHLYFYWYRQILGQKVEFLVSFYNNEISEKSEIFDDQFSVERPDGSNFTLKIRSTKLEDSAMYFCASSETGSYGYTFGSGTRLTVV.